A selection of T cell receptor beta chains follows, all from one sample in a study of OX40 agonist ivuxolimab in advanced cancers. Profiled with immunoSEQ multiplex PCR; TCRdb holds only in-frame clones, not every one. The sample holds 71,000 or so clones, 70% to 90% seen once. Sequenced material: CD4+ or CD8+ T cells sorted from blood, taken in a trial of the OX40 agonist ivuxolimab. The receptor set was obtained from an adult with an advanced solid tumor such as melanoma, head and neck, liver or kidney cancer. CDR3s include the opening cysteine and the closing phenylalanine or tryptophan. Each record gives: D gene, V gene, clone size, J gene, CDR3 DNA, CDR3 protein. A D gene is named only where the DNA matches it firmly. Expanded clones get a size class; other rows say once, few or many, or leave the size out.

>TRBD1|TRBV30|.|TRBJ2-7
TGTGCCTGGAGTGTAAATACGGGGACAGGGAGCTCCTACGAGCAGTACTTC
CAWSVNTGTGSSYEQYF
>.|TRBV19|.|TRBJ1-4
TGTGCCAGTAGTGAGGGGACATTCCATGAAAAACTGTTTTTT
CASSEGTFHEKLFF
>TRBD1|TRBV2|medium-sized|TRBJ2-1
TGTGCCAGCAGTGGACAGGGCGATGAGCAGTTCTTC
CASSGQGDEQFF
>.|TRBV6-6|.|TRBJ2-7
TGTGCCAGCAGTCCAGGGGCCTACGAGCAGTACTTC
CASSPGAYEQYF
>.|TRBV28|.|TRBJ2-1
TGTGCCAGCAGTTCCCTCGCCCTGCGGGATAAGTTCTTC
CASSSLALRDKFF
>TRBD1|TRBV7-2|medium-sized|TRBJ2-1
TGTGCCAGCAGCTTAAGAGGGGGCGAGAATCAGTTCTTC
CASSLRGGENQFF
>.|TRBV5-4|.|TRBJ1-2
TGTGCCAGCAGTCTGGGACTTTCTGGAGTGGGCTACACCTTC
CASSLGLSGVGYTF
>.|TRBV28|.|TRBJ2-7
TGTGCCAGCAGTTCCGGGGCTAGCGCTAAATACGAGCAGTACTTC
CASSSGASAKYEQYF
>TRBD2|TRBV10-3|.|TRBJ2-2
TGTGCCATCTCCAGCGGGGTTACCGGGGAGCTGTTTTTT
CAISSGVTGELFF
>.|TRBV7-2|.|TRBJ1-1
TGTGCCAGCAGCTTCCCTCAGGGAACTGAAGCTTTCTTT
CASSFPQGTEAFF
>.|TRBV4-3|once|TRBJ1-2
TGCGCCAGCAGCCAAGATCTTCGCCAGCCTCTTAACTATGGCTACACCTTC
CASSQDLRQPLNYGYTF
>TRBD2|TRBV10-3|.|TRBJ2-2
TGTGCCACCCAGACTAGCGGGGACACCGGGGAGCTGTTTTTT
CATQTSGDTGELFF
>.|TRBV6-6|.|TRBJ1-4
TGTGCCAGCATTTCGAGGGCCAATAATGAAAAACTGTTTTTT
CASISRANNEKLFF
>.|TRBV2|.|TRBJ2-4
TGTGCCAGCAGTGAAGCTGCCGGACAGGCCAAAAACATTCAGTACTTC
CASSEAAGQAKNIQYF
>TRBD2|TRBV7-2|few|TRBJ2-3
TGTGCCAGCAGCTTAAGACTAGCGCCACAAGGTGATACGCAGTATTTT
CASSLRLAPQGDTQYF
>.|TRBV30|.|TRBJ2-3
TGTGCCTGGACTGGAGGTACAGATACGCAGTATTTT
CAWTGGTDTQYF
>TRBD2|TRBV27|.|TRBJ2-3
TGTGCCAGCAGTTTAGACGGGGCTAGCGGACGTCTTCGCACAGATACGCAGTATTTT
CASSLDGASGRLRTDTQYF
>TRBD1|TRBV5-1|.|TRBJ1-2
TGCGCCAGCAGCCCGATCGACTACAGGGGGCACTATGGCTACACCTTC
CASSPIDYRGHYGYTF
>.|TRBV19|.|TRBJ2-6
TGTGCCAGTAGTATAGACGAAGGATCTGGGGCCAACGTCCTGACTTTC
CASSIDEGSGANVLTF
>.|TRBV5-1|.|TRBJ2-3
TGCGCCAGCAGCTCACCAGGGACAGATACGCAGTATTTT
CASSSPGTDTQYF
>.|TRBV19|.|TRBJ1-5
TGTGCCAGTAGTATTTCAGGGAGCAATCAGCCCCAGCATTTT
CASSISGSNQPQHF
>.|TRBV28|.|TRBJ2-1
TGTGCCAGCAGTTTATCCCAAACTTATCCCTACAATGAGCAGTTCTTC
CASSLSQTYPYNEQFF
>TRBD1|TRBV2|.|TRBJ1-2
TGTGCCAGCAGGGGACAGGGGGCTAGCTATGGCTACACCTTC
CASRGQGASYGYTF
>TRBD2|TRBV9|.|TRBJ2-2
TGTGCCAGCAGCGTAGTCCTAGCGGGGAACACCGGGGAGCTGTTTTTT
CASSVVLAGNTGELFF
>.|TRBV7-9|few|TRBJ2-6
TGTGCCAGCAGGAAGGGCTCTGGGGCCAACGTCCTGACTTTC
CASRKGSGANVLTF
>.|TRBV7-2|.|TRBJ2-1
TGTGCCAGCAGCTTAGCAGATAACTCCTACAATGAGCAGTTCTTC
CASSLADNSYNEQFF
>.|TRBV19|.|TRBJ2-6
TGTGCCAGTAGTATTTCTGGCTACTCTGGGGCCAACGTCCTGACTTTC
CASSISGYSGANVLTF
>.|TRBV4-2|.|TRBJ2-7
TGTGCCAGCAGCCCATCCCTTTTGGTAGAGCAGTACTTC
CASSPSLLVEQYF
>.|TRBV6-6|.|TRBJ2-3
TGTGCCAGCATCGGCGGCGGAGGGCCCCCCAGAGATACGCAGTATTTT
CASIGGGGPPRDTQYF
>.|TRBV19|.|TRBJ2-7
TGTGCCAGTATCGGGCGGGCCTCCTACGAGCAGTACTTC
CASIGRASYEQYF
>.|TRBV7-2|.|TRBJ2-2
TGTGTCGAGGACGGAGACGCGAACACCGGGGAGCTGTTTTTT
CVEDGDANTGELFF
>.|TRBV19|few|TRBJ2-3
TGTGCCAGTAGTATAGGTCAGAGGGAAGATACGCAGTATTTT
CASSIGQREDTQYF
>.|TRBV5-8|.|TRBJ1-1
TGTGCCAGCAGCTTGTCGGGACACTCCTCCACTGAAGCTTTCTTT
CASSLSGHSSTEAFF